This T cell receptor (beta chain) was observed in a study of blood T cell repertoires in COVID-19. As for the study in general: T cells, B-cell-depleted T cells, or PBMCs supplied cDNA or gDNA.

Clones were read by immunoSEQ multiplex PCR, and TCRdb kept only the in-frame ones, dropping some. The repertoire includes over 200,000 clones, about 86% of them detected once, and 4% to 5.5% sits in the top ten. V lost 7 bases, J lost 8 bases, and 21 bases lay in between. Germline V gene lookup returns CDR1 MDHEN and CDR2 SYDVKM. CDR3 length: 16 amino acids. This clone is a singleton in its sample. This chain connects TRBV28 to TRBJ1-6, with D possibly TRBD1 on 5 matching bases. The specimen was peripheral blood. The TCR comes from a man aged 45-65 years with active or convalescent COVID-19. The CDR3 region has the DNA TGTGCCAGCACTCTGGGTGGGGCCACCGCCCATTCACCCCTCCACTTT. It is translated as CASTLGGATAHSPLHF.